This T cell receptor beta chain was found in a study of blood T cells in healthy people across ages. This clonotype was detected a few times. Its antigen is undetermined. For the second PCR, which ran for 7 to 11 cycles, a sample-barcoded 5' primer and a J-beta primer mix were used. A 12-random-nucleotide template-switch adaptor tagged each cDNA molecule. TCRdb used MiXCR to reprocess the 5' RACE reads, holding one entry per CDR3 protein. The top ten hold around 14% of the sample, which has about 1.1 million distinct CDR3 sequences, more than 30% seen once. Notes on the study in general: Versus aged donors, long-lived donors had higher diversity and more naive CD4+ cells.

This CDR3 is 15 amino acids long. Looked up from germline, CDR1 is KGHSH and CDR2 is LQKENI. Trimming at V came to 3 bases and at J to 3 bases, leaving 3 bases not matched to a gene. Sequencing was carried out using blood. The sequence came from a man between 18 and 35 years old in good health. V and J are TRBV18 and TRBJ2-3; TRBD1 matches at 10 bases. The CDR3 region is CASSPTGGGTDTQYF. The CDR3 bases are TGTGCCAGCTCACCGACAGGGGGCGGGACAGATACGCAGTATTTT.